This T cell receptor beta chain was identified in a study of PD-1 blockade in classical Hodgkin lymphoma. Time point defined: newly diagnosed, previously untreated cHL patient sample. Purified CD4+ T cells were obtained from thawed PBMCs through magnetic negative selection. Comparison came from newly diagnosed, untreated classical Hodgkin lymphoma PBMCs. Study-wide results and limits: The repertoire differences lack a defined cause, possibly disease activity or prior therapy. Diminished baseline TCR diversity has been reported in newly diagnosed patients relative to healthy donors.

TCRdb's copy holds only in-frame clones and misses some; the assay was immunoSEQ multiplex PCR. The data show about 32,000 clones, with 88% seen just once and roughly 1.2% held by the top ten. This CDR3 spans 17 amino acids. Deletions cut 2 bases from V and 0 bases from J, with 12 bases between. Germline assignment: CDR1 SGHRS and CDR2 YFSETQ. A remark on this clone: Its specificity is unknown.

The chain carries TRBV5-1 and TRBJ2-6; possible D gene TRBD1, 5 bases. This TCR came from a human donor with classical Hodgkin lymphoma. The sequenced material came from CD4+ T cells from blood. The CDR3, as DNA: TGCGCCAGCAGCTTTGGCAGGGCCCACTCTGGGGCCAACGTCCTGACTTTC. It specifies CASSFGRAHSGANVLTF.